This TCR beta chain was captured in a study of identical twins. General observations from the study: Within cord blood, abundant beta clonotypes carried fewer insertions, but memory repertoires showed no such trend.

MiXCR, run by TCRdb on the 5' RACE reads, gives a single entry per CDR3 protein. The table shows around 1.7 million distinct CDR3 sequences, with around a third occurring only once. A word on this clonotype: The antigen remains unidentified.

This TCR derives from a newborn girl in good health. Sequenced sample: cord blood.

The CDR3 loop is CATYQGFNEKLFF. CDR3 DNA: TGTGCCACCTACCAGGGGTTTAATGAAAAACTGTTTTTT. The genes are TRBV28 and TRBJ1-4; TRBD1 is a possible D gene (6 bases). Germline assignment: CDR1 MDHEN and CDR2 SYDVKM. The V gene lost 10 bases and the J gene lost 4 bases, with 13 bases spanning the gap. The length of the CDR3 is 13 residues.